This TCR beta chain came from a study of cytomegalovirus exposure and HLA in healthy donors. PCR primers comprised 60 Vbeta and 13 Jbeta primers. Data came from immunoSEQ multiplex PCR; TCRdb stores just in-frame clones and leaves some out. Recorded here are around 71,000 clones; the top ten clones represent over 1.5%. Germline V gene sequence: CDR1 SGHVS, CDR2 FNYEAQ. The CDR3 has 14 amino acids. The J segment lost 5 bases and the V segment lost 1 base, leaving 5 bases of the junction unmatched. The source material was PBMCs. The TCR sequence derives from a woman in her 30s in good health and CMV-seronegative. The rearrangement links TRBV7-6 to TRBJ2-7; TRBD1 agrees at 7 bases. The CDR3 here is CASSLGPTGDEQYF. In nucleotides, the CDR3 is TGTGCCAGCAGCTTAGGTCCCACAGGGGACGAGCAGTACTTC.